Listed below are T cell receptor beta chains from one sample, sequenced in a study of shared T cell receptors in the human thymus. Sequencing used immunoSEQ multiplex PCR; TCRdb keeps in-frame clones, though not all of them. The sample lists some 640,000 clones, more than 70% seen once, with 0.009% to 0.0095% in the top ten. The same data also went into a second study, on human thymus T cells.

What was sequenced was thymocytes. The receptors stem from a boy younger than two with a congenital heart defect. The CDR3 runs from the conserved cysteine through the conserved F or W. The order of the fields is J gene, V gene, CDR3 length, D gene, CDR3 DNA, CDR3 protein. D genes are given only for firm matches.

j_gene: TRBJ1-2; v_gene: TRBV7-9; len: 16; d_gene: TRBD1; CDR3nt: TGTGCCAGCAGCTCCCCTCAACCGGACAGGGATGGAGGCTACACCTTC; CDR3aa: CASSSPQPDRDGGYTF
j_gene: TRBJ1-5; v_gene: TRBV6-6; len: 14; d_gene: NA; CDR3nt: TGTGCCAGCAGTTCTTACAGGGTCCCTCAGCCCCAGCATTTT; CDR3aa: CASSSYRVPQPQHF
j_gene: TRBJ2-1; v_gene: TRBV9; len: 19; d_gene: TRBD2; CDR3nt: TGTGCCAGCAGCGCCCTCCAGAGTTTGGGACTAGCGGGGATTAATGAGCAGTTCTTC; CDR3aa: CASSALQSLGLAGINEQFF
j_gene: TRBJ1-2; v_gene: TRBV5-1; len: 15; d_gene: NA; CDR3nt: TGCGCCAGCAGCTTGGAGGGCAGGGTAAACTATGGCTACACCTTC; CDR3aa: CASSLEGRVNYGYTF
j_gene: TRBJ2-7; v_gene: TRBV6-5; len: 16; d_gene: NA; CDR3nt: TGTGCCAGCAGTTACTCCCCTCGACAGTACTCCTACGAGCAGTACTTC; CDR3aa: CASSYSPRQYSYEQYF
j_gene: TRBJ2-1; v_gene: TRBV14; len: 20; d_gene: NA; CDR3nt: TGTGCCAGCAGCCAAACCCGAATACTAGAAGGCGGGGTCTCCTACAATGAGCAGTTCTTC; CDR3aa: CASSQTRILEGGVSYNEQFF
j_gene: TRBJ1-1; v_gene: TRBV6-5; len: 14; d_gene: TRBD1; CDR3nt: TGTGCCAGCAGTTCCTTAGGGACAGGGGTGATAACTTTCTTT; CDR3aa: CASSSLGTGVITFF
j_gene: TRBJ1-2; v_gene: TRBV10-3; len: 19; d_gene: NA; CDR3nt: TGTGCCATCAGTGAGTCGGGTCCCACAAAGGGGGAATTTAGCTATGGCTACACCTTC; CDR3aa: CAISESGPTKGEFSYGYTF
j_gene: TRBJ2-5; v_gene: TRBV15; len: 15; d_gene: NA; CDR3nt: TGTGCCACCAGCAGAGGAGGGGACTCCCAAGAGACCCAGTACTTC; CDR3aa: CATSRGGDSQETQYF
j_gene: TRBJ2-3; v_gene: TRBV7-3; len: 14; d_gene: NA; CDR3nt: TGTGCCAGCAGCCGCGGGGATTCCCCAGATACGCAGTATTTT; CDR3aa: CASSRGDSPDTQYF
j_gene: TRBJ1-4; v_gene: TRBV28; len: 15; d_gene: NA; CDR3nt: TGTGCCAGCAGACAGGGACCCGCAACTAATGAAAAACTGTTTTTT; CDR3aa: CASRQGPATNEKLFF
j_gene: TRBJ2-2; v_gene: TRBV14; len: 16; d_gene: TRBD2; CDR3nt: TGTGCCAGCAGCCAAGAAAGGCGGGAGGTTGGCGGGGAGCTGTTTTTT; CDR3aa: CASSQERREVGGELFF
j_gene: TRBJ1-3; v_gene: TRBV7-4; len: 16; d_gene: NA; CDR3nt: TGTGCCAGCAGCTCATACTCGGGACAAGTAGGAAACACCATATATTTT; CDR3aa: CASSSYSGQVGNTIYF
j_gene: TRBJ2-5; v_gene: TRBV5-4; len: 17; d_gene: TRBD2; CDR3nt: TGTGCCAGCAGCTTGGGGGGGACTAGCGGGGGCCAAGAGACCCAGTACTTC; CDR3aa: CASSLGGTSGGQETQYF
j_gene: TRBJ2-1; v_gene: TRBV12-5; len: 18; d_gene: TRBD2; CDR3nt: TGTGCTAGTGCCATCGGGACTAGCGGGAGCCTAATACGCAATGAGCAGTTCTTC; CDR3aa: CASAIGTSGSLIRNEQFF
j_gene: TRBJ1-2; v_gene: TRBV18; len: 13; d_gene: TRBD1; CDR3nt: TGTGCCAGCTCACCCGTGGACAGGCTAGGCTACACCTTC; CDR3aa: CASSPVDRLGYTF
j_gene: TRBJ2-7; v_gene: TRBV5-8; len: 10; d_gene: NA; CDR3nt: TGTGCCAGCGAGCATTACGAGCAGTACTTC; CDR3aa: CASEHYEQYF
j_gene: TRBJ2-7; v_gene: TRBV6-5; len: 14; d_gene: NA; CDR3nt: TGTGCCAGCAGTGGCCCAGGGGACACCTACGAGCAGTACTTC; CDR3aa: CASSGPGDTYEQYF
j_gene: TRBJ2-3; v_gene: TRBV4-2; len: 16; d_gene: TRBD2; CDR3nt: TGTGCCAGCAGCAATAATGGCGGGGGGGCCCCAGATACGCAGTATTTT; CDR3aa: CASSNNGGGAPDTQYF
j_gene: TRBJ1-3; v_gene: TRBV4-3; len: 18; d_gene: TRBD1; CDR3nt: TGCGCCAGCAGCCACGGCCGGGACAGCTCTACTACTGGAAACACCATATATTTT; CDR3aa: CASSHGRDSSTTGNTIYF
j_gene: TRBJ2-1; v_gene: TRBV14; len: 20; d_gene: TRBD2; CDR3nt: TGTGCCAGCAGCCAAGATTTGGGGGATCTGGGACTAGCGGAGGGAAATGAGCAGTTCTTC; CDR3aa: CASSQDLGDLGLAEGNEQFF
j_gene: TRBJ2-7; v_gene: TRBV6-1; len: 16; d_gene: TRBD2; CDR3nt: TGTGCCAGCAGTGGAGGAGGCGGGGGGCTTTCCTACGAGCAGTACTTC; CDR3aa: CASSGGGGGLSYEQYF
j_gene: TRBJ2-7; v_gene: TRBV28; len: 16; d_gene: TRBD2; CDR3nt: TGTGCCAGCAGTTTTAGGAATTCGAGATTAGCGGGGGCCCCCGCCTTC; CDR3aa: CASSFRNSRLAGAPAF
j_gene: TRBJ1-2; v_gene: TRBV19; len: 15; d_gene: NA; CDR3nt: TGTGCCAGTAGTTACCAGGGTGCTTCTAACTATGGCTACACCTTC; CDR3aa: CASSYQGASNYGYTF
j_gene: TRBJ1-2; v_gene: TRBV5-6; len: 15; d_gene: TRBD1; CDR3nt: TGTGCCAGCAGCGGGGGGACAGGGGAGGACTATGGCTACACCTTC; CDR3aa: CASSGGTGEDYGYTF
j_gene: TRBJ2-6; v_gene: TRBV7-3; len: 21; d_gene: NA; CDR3nt: TGTGCCAGCAGCTTACCAGAGGGGGGGACAGGAGCCATCCCCGGGGCCAACGTCCTGACTTTC; CDR3aa: CASSLPEGGTGAIPGANVLTF
j_gene: TRBJ1-2; v_gene: TRBV5-6; len: 15; d_gene: NA; CDR3nt: TGTGCCAGCAGCTTGGTAGGCGCAGGTAACTATGGCTACACCTTC; CDR3aa: CASSLVGAGNYGYTF
j_gene: TRBJ2-5; v_gene: TRBV5-1; len: 14; d_gene: TRBD2; CDR3nt: TGCGCCAGCAGCCGGGAGGGGGTTGCAGAGACCCAGTACTTC; CDR3aa: CASSREGVAETQYF
j_gene: TRBJ1-5; v_gene: TRBV5-6; len: 14; d_gene: NA; CDR3nt: TGTGCCAGCAGCTTACAGGGAACTGATCAGCCCCAGCATTTT; CDR3aa: CASSLQGTDQPQHF
j_gene: TRBJ2-5; v_gene: TRBV29-1; len: 16; d_gene: TRBD1; CDR3nt: TGCAGCGTTGGAACCCCACAGGGGACCTATCAAGAGACCCAGTACTTC; CDR3aa: CSVGTPQGTYQETQYF
j_gene: TRBJ1-5; v_gene: TRBV19; len: 16; d_gene: TRBD1; CDR3nt: TGTGCCAGTAGTTCGATTATCCGGGACAGCCATCAGCCCCAGCATTTT; CDR3aa: CASSSIIRDSHQPQHF
j_gene: TRBJ2-7; v_gene: TRBV10-2; len: 15; d_gene: NA; CDR3nt: TGCGCCAGCAGAGAGGGACATCAGGGATCATCCGAGCAGTACTTC; CDR3aa: CASREGHQGSSEQYF
j_gene: TRBJ1-1; v_gene: TRBV5-4; len: 18; d_gene: TRBD1; CDR3nt: TGTGCCAGCACTCCCTCCCCGGGACAGGGGGCCCTGAACACTGAAGCTTTCTTT; CDR3aa: CASTPSPGQGALNTEAFF